This T cell receptor beta chain was captured in a study of blood T cell repertoires in COVID-19. Background on the study: Samples of COVID-19 (acute and convalescent) were obtained from the United States, Italy and Spain. From T cells, B-cell-depleted T cells, or PBMCs came the material, which was cDNA or gDNA.

Enrolment of Seattle patients took place during active infection, and they were followed longitudinally. V shed 6 bases and J shed 4 bases, with 9 bases lying between them. In germline, CDR1 is MNHEY, CDR2 SVGEGT. This CDR3 spans 12 amino acids. Original processing methods: Estimates of nucleated cell counts were drawn from the amplification of reference gene primers. Sequenced by immunoSEQ multiplex PCR; TCRdb stores in-frame clones only, minus some. That table supplies the V and J calls and clone size; D and trimming were determined from the DNA. The data contain 300,000 to 350,000 clones, approximately 88% of them singletons.

The receptor's source is a woman in her 30s with COVID-19, enrolled during active disease. Sequencing input: peripheral blood. The chain combines TRBV6-2 or TRBV6-3 with TRBJ1-2; unclear D gene. The CDR3 loop is CASSFLSYGYTF. The CDR3, as DNA: TGTGCCAGCAGCTTTCTGTCCTATGGCTACACCTTC.